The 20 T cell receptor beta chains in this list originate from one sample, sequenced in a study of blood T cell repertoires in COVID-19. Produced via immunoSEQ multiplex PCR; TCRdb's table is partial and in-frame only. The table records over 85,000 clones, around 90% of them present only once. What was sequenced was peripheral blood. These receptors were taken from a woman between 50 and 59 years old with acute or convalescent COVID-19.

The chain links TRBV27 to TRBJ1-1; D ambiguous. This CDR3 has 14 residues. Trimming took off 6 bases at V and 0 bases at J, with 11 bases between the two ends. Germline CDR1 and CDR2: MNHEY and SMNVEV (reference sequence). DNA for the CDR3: TGTGCCAGCAGATCTACAGACATGAACACTGAAGCTTTCTTT. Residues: CASRSTDMNTEAFF.

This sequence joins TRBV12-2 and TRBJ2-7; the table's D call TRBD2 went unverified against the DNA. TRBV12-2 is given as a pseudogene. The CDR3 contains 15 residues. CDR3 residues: CASRPTSGGRYEQYF. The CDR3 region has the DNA TGTGCAAGTCGTCCCACTAGCGGGGGTAGGTACGAGCAGTACTTC.

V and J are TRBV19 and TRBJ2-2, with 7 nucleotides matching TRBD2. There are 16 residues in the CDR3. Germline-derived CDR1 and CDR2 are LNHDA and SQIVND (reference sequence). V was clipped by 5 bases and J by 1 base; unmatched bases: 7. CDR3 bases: TGTGCCAGTAGTCCCCGACTAGCCCTGAACACCGGGGAGCTGTTTTTT. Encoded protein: CASSPRLALNTGELFF. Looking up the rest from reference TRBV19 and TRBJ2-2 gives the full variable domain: DGGITQSPKYLFRKEGQNVTLSCEQNLNHDAMYWYRQDPGQGLRLIYYSQIVNDFQKGDIAEGYSVSREKKESFPLTVTSAQKNPTAFYLCASSPRLALNTGELFFGEGSRLTVL.

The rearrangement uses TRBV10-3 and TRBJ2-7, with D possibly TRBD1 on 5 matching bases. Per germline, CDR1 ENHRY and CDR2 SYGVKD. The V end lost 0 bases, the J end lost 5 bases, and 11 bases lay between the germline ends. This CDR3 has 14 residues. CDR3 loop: CAISESTGMDEQYF. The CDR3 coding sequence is TGTGCCATCAGTGAGTCTACAGGAATGGACGAGCAGTACTTC.

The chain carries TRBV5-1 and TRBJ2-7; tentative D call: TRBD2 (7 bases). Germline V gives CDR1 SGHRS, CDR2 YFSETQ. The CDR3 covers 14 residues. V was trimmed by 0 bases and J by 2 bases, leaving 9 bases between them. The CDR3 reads CASSLEGGTYEQYF. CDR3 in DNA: TGCGCCAGCAGCTTGGAGGGGGGGACCTACGAGCAGTACTTC. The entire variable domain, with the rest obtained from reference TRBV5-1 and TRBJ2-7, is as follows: KAGVTQTPRYLIKTRGQQVTLSCSPISGHRSVSWYQQTPGQGLQFLFEYFSETQRNKGNFPGRFSGRQFSNSRSEMNVSTLELGDSALYLCASSLEGGTYEQYFGPGTRLTVT.

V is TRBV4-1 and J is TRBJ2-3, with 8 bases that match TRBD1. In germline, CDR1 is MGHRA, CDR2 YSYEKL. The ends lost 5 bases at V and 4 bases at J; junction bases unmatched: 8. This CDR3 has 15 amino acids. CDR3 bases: TGCGCCAGCAGCAACCACGGACAGGGCCCAGATACGCAGTATTTT. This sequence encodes CASSNHGQGPDTQYF.

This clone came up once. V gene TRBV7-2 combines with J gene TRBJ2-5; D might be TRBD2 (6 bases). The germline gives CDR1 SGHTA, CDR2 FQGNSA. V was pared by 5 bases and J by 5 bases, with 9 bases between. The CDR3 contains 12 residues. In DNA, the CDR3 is TGTGCCAGCAGCCCCCGGGAGGAGACCCAGTACTTC. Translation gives CASSPREETQYF. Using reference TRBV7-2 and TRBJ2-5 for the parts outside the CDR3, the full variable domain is GAGVSQSPSNKVTEKGKDVELRCDPISGHTALYWYRQSLGQGLEFLIYFQGNSAPDKSGLPSDRFSAERTGGSVSTLTIQRTQQEDSAVYLCASSPREETQYFGPGTRLLVL.

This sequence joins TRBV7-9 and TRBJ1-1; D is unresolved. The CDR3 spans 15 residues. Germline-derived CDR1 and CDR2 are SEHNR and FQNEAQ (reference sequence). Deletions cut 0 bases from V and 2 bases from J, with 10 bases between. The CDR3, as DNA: TGTGCCAGCAGCTTAGCAGGGCGGACTAACACTGAAGCTTTCTTT. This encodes CASSLAGRTNTEAFF.

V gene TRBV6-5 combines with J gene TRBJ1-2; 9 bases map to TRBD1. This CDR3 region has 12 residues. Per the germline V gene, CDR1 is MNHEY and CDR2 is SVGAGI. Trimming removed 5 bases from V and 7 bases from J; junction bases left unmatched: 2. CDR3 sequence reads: CASSTTGGGYTF. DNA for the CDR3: TGTGCCAGCAGTACGACAGGGGGTGGCTACACCTTC.

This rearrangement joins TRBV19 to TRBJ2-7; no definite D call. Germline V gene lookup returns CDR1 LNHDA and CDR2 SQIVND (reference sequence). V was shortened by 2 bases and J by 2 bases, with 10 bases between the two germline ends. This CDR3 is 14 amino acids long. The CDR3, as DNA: TGTGCCAGTAGTATACAACAGCCGACCTACGAGCAGTACTTC. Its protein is CASSIQQPTYEQYF.

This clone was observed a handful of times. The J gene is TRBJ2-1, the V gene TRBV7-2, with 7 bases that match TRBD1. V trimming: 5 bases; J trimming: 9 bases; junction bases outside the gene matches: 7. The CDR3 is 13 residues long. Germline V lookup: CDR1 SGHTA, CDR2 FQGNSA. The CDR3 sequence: CASSPHRQGEQFF. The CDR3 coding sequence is TGTGCCAGCAGCCCACACAGACAGGGTGAGCAGTTCTTC.

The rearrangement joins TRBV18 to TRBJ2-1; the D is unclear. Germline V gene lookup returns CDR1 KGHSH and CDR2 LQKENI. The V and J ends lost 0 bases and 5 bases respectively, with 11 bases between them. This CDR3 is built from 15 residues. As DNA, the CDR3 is TGTGCCAGCTCACCACCGGCGGAAAAGAACAATGAGCAGTTCTTC. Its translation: CASSPPAEKNNEQFF.

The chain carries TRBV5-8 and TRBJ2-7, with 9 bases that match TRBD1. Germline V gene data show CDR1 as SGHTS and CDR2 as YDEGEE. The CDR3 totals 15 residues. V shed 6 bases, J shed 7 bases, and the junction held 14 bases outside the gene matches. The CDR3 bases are TGTGCCAGCATCAATCGGGACAGGGCCAAACGGGAGCAGTACTTC. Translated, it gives CASINRDRAKREQYF.

CDR3 sequence: CASVRDSYNSPLHF. The CDR3 DNA reads as TGTGCCAGCGTACGAGACTCCTATAATTCACCCCTCCACTTT. This chain connects TRBV2 to TRBJ1-6; D remains unclear. Trimming left V 8 bases short and J 0 bases short, with 8 bases between. This CDR3 spans 14 amino acids. Germline V gives CDR1 SNHLY, CDR2 FYNNEI.

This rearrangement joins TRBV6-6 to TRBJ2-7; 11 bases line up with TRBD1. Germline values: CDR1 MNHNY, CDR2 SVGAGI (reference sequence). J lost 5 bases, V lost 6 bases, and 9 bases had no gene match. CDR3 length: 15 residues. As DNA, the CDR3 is TGTGCCAGCAGATCCTCGGACAGGGGGCTCGACGAGCAGTACTTC. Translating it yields CASRSSDRGLDEQYF.

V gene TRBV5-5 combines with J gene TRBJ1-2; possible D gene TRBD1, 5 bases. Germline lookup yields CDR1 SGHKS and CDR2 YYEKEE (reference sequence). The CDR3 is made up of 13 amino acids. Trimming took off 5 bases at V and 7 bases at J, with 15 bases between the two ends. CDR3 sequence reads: CASSSTAVFGYTF. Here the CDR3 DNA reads TGTGCCAGCAGTTCGACAGCAGTTTTTGGCTACACCTTC.

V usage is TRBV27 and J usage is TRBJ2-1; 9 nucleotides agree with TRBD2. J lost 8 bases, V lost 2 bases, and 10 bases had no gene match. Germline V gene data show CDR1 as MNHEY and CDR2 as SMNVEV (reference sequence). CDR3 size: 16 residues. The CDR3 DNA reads TGTGCCAGCAGTTTAGAAAGGGCGGGAGGGGCCCATGAGCAGTTCTTC. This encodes CASSLERAGGAHEQFF.

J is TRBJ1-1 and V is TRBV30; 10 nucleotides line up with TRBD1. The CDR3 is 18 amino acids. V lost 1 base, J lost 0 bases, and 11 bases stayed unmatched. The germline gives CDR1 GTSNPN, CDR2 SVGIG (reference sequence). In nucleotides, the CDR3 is TGTGCCTGGAGTGGGACAGGGGGTTGGATCGGGATGAACACTGAAGCTTTCTTT. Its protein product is CAWSGTGGWIGMNTEAFF.

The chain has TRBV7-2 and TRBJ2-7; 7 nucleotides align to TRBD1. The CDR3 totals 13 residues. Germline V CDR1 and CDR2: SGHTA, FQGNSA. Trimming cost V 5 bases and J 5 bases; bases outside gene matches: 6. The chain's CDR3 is CASSPDRVNEQYF. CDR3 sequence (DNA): TGTGCCAGCAGCCCCGACAGGGTGAACGAGCAGTACTTC.

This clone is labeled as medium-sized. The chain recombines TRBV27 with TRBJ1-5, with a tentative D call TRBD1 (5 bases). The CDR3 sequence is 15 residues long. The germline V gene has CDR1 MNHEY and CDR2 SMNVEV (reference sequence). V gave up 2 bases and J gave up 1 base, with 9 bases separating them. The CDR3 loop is CASSLTGASNQPQHF. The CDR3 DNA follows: TGTGCCAGCAGTTTAACAGGAGCCAGCAATCAGCCCCAGCATTTT.